Included here is one T cell receptor (beta chain) sequence, with context. Which antigen it targets is not known. Base quality data are lacking; no much larger clone is found one base away. The data originate from a study of shared clonotypes between healthy human individuals (dated by TCRdb to 2020 to 2021). Regarding the complete study: Three men and a couple of women, aged 18 to 49 years, made up the cohort. For each donor, CD4 naive and CD4 memory were each run on three plates, CD8 naive on two plates, and CD8 memory on one plate. To estimate repertoire size and how much clonotype sharing occurs between individuals, the study deeply sequenced the blood TCR repertoires of roughly 5 healthy adults. To increase sequencing depth and limit assay-specific biases, TCR repertoire library preparation and sequencing were carried out by different laboratories using diverse techniques. Leukapheresis yielded between about 0.94 and 10 billion PBMCs per donor. Here is what the overall study found, with its caveats: Rarefaction of sorted-subset datasets indicated incomplete sequencing despite the large sequencing depth. Clonotypes shared by all four sorted-subset donors showed higher generation probabilities than non-shared clonotypes. Estimated clonotype richness was generally larger for naive than for memory subsets. Pairwise subsampling led to the expectation that sequencing depth would affect the degree of clonotype sharing among donors. The small number of donors limited the genetic and exposure-history diversity represented. Sampling was restricted to blood, and TCR repertoires in tissues likely differ from the TCR repertoires found in blood. When a handful of donors were compared, the shared fraction of clonotypes was about 5% for naive CD4, about 4% for naive CD8, 2% to 2.5% for memory CD4, and 0.4% for memory CD8.

Using the deep immunoSEQ assay, multiplex PCR amplified TCR CDR3 regions from genomic DNA. Extracted genomic DNA from each cell subset was distributed evenly across all wells of several immunoSEQ 96-well plates, and each plate was treated as a replicate. Each replicate PCR for sorted subsets received about 200 ng genomic DNA, equal to tens of thousands of T cell genomes. Purified libraries were quantified with a Qubit 3.0 fluorometer, sized on a Bioanalyzer 2100, and re-quantified with the KAPA Library Quantification kit. A separate single-read 150-cycle Illumina NextSeq 550 flow cell was used to sequence each immunoSEQ 96-well plate. The original methods were these. Because the immunoSEQ output included only junctional sequences and no quality scores, the filtering could not be the same as the filtering used for full-length reads. To assign V/J genes and CDR3, sequences were annotated against IMGT germline references using PyIR, a Python wrapper for IgBLAST v1.9. Any read was removed if the V/J assignment was weak (E-value above 1e-6), the CDR3 was missing, or the read contained stop codons, out-of-frame junctions, or ambiguous translated residues. V3J clonotypes were defined by identical inferred V gene, J gene, and CDR3 amino acid sequence. Percentage overlap between repertoires was computed as shared unique clonotypes divided by the size of the smaller repertoire. Three approaches were used to assess repertoire richness: RTK rarefaction, the Chao1 estimator, and Recon v2.1 estimates of unobserved clonotypes. Generation probabilities were computed with OLGA for all TCRbeta clonotypes obtained by the gDNA method from a few donors. The table comes from immuneACCESS by way of TCRdb, which keeps in-frame sequences with V and J called. Part of the clones is missing from these tables; in studies checked, under half for an unresolved V gene and the rest for unknown reasons. V, J and clone size were drawn from that table, and D and trimming were deduced from the DNA. This sample gives approximately 2,000,000 clones in total; 85% to 95% of them show up just once. 0.3% to 0.4% of the sample comes from the top ten.

From cysteine to phenylalanine, the CDR3 is 13 amino acids long. The entry retains the CDR3 DNA only, 39 bases that are in frame from base 1. CDR1 and CDR2, looked up from the germline V gene (reference sequence), are SEHNR and FQNEAQ. V and J are trimmed by 1 base and 15 bases, and the gene matches miss 9 bases of the junction. Healthy HIV-negative adults with no recently reported acute infections or vaccinations were included as donors. All donors were Caucasian adults living in Nashville, Tennessee, USA. CD4+ T cells were enriched through magnetic negative selection, after which naive cells were positively selected on CD45RA and the remaining negative fraction served as the memory subset. After blood collection by leukapheresis, PBMCs were isolated using Ficoll-Histopaque density gradient centrifugation and then cryopreserved in the vapor phase of liquid nitrogen. Purity and quantity of every magnetically sorted T cell population were checked by analytical flow cytometry. Genomic DNA was isolated from every sorted fraction and measured by UV absorbance on a Nanodrop 2000c.

Material: naive CD4+ T cells from PBMCs. Sample cell subset or site, as interpreted from the label and publication: CD45RA+ positively selected. This TCR derives from a man in his late teens or twenties in good health. Some clones in this sample may be carry-over from other donors' samples. The sequence joins TRBV7-9 to TRBJ2-1; TRBD2 agrees with 7 junctional bases. The CDR3 region: CASSLEWEGRRFF. The DNA reads as follows: TGTGCCAGCAGCTTAGAGTGGGAGGGTCGTCGGTTCTTC.